There are many counts of the clone carrying this T cell receptor beta chain. Its antigen remains unidentified. This specimen comes from a study of T cell repertoires in cytomegalovirus infection. J gave up 7 bases and V 5 bases, and 7 bases lay outside the gene matches. CDR1 is SGHTA, CDR2 FQGNSA, per germline. This CDR3 contains 14 residues. Broader study findings: The response measured ex vivo was dominated by TCR beta clonotypes (HLA-C-restricted and CMV-specific).

TCRdb re-called the reads through MiXCR, storing one row per CDR3 protein. The table lists over 300,000 distinct CDR3 sequences, more than 8% of them singletons, with around 4.1% in the top ten. This clonotype originated in a human donor in good health (CMV status not recorded). Some clones in this sample may be carry-over from other donors' samples. The genes are TRBV7-2 and TRBJ1-3; 8 nucleotides align to TRBD1. Sequencing was performed on PBMCs. The CDR3 spells CASSRRDRRNTIYF. DNA of the CDR3: TGTGCCAGCAGCCGACGGGACAGGCGGAACACCATATATTTT.